This note documents a single T cell receptor (beta chain) sequence. Its matching antigen is unknown. These data belong to a study of lymphopenia after photon versus proton radiotherapy. Libraries were prepared by immunoSEQ multiplex PCR; TCRdb keeps only in-frame clonotypes and omits some of them. The table includes 35,000 to 40,000 clones, approximately 87% detected once. Study-level results: Survival link was tested only in deceased patients; proton benefit remains a possibility. In patients who died, overall survival fell as post-nadir TCR diversity dropped more. After the lymphocyte nadir, photon-treated repertoires showed oligoclonal expansion, especially of CD8+ Temra cells. Proton therapy kept repertoires fairly stable, unlike photons, which gained effector/memory cells.

J lost 1 base, V lost 5 bases, and 3 bases had no gene match. The CDR3 sequence is 14 residues long. The germline gives CDR1 SGHTA, CDR2 FQGNSA. Source: peripheral blood, taken from a patient treated with photon-based radiotherapy. The chain has TRBV7-2 and TRBJ2-3; 7 bases match TRBD1. This clonotype originated in a man in his fifties or sixties with gastric cancer. The CDR3, as DNA: TGTGCCAGCAGCAACAGGGGCGGCACAGATACGCAGTATTTT. It codes for CASSNRGGTDTQYF.